The 15 T cell receptor beta chains reported below all come from one sample, sequenced in a study of cytomegalovirus exposure and HLA in healthy donors. Primers: 60 Vbeta forward and 13 Jbeta reverse. Clones were read by immunoSEQ multiplex PCR, and TCRdb kept only the in-frame ones, dropping some. This sample yields under 150,000 clones, of which about 78% are seen a single time; more than 0.95% belongs to the top ten. Material for sequencing was PBMCs. The receptors were sampled from a man aged 45-60 years in good health and CMV-seronegative.

The chain has TRBV9 and TRBJ2-2, with D maybe TRBD1 (6 bases). The CDR3 consists of 16 residues. Germline loops: CDR1 SGDLS, CDR2 YYNGEE. The V end lost 4 bases, the J end lost 1 base, and 14 bases lay between the germline ends. Here the CDR3 reads CASSSRWTVNTGELFF. Here the CDR3 DNA reads TGTGCCAGCAGCTCGCGATGGACAGTGAACACCGGGGAGCTGTTTTTT.

This CDR3 reads CASSPGQGNQPQHF. CDR3 nucleotide sequence: TGTGCCAGCAGCCCCGGACAGGGCAATCAGCCCCAGCATTTT. The rearrangement joins TRBV7-2 to TRBJ1-5; the match to TRBD1 covers 7 bases. CDR3 length: 14 residues. V was clipped by 5 bases and J by 2 bases; unmatched bases: 3. The germline gives CDR1 SGHTA, CDR2 FQGNSA.

V usage is TRBV28 and J usage is TRBJ1-4; D might be TRBD1 (5 bases). This CDR3 region has 16 residues. The V end lost 7 bases, the J end lost 5 bases, and 20 bases lay between the germline ends. The germline CDR1 and CDR2 sequences are MDHEN and SYDVKM. The CDR3, as DNA: TGTGCCAGCACCCGTTTGGGGGGGTGGCTGAATGAAAAACTGTTTTTT. Protein product: CASTRLGGWLNEKLFF.

This rearrangement joins TRBV7-6 to TRBJ2-1, with TRBD2 matching 7 bases. The CDR3 is 12 amino acids. Looked up from germline, CDR1 is SGHVS and CDR2 is FNYEAQ. The CDR3 region is CASAGWGNEQFF. In nucleotides, the CDR3 is TGTGCTTCAGCGGGGTGGGGCAATGAGCAGTTCTTC.

This chain's CDR3 is CASREGGDADLEAFF. In DNA, the CDR3 is TGTGCCAGCAGAGAGGGGGGGGACGCCGACCTTGAAGCTTTCTTT. The chain combines TRBV9 with TRBJ1-1, with D perhaps TRBD1 (6 bases). There are 15 residues in the CDR3. Between the trimmed V and J ends, which lost 5 bases and 7 bases, there was a span of 21 bases. CDR1 is SGDLS and CDR2 is YYNGEE in the germline V gene.

This clone was detected once. The rearrangement links TRBV5-4 to TRBJ2-2, with 16 positions matching TRBD2. The CDR3 contains 18 residues. The V and J ends lost 3 bases and 4 bases, in that order; junction bases with no gene match: 6. Germline V CDR1 and CDR2: SGHNT, YYREEE (reference sequence). The DNA for the CDR3 is TGTGCCAGCAGCTCTGGGACTAGCGGGAGGGGGGGCACCGGGGAGCTGTTTTTT. Its translation is CASSSGTSGRGGTGELFF.

This clone has a handful of counts. The chain combines TRBV4-3 with TRBJ2-7; TRBD1 might be the D (7 bases). Germline V lookup: CDR1 LGHNA, CDR2 YSLEER. This CDR3 contains 16 residues. The V end lost 1 base, the J end lost 5 bases, and 18 bases lay between the germline ends. CDR3 nucleotide sequence: TGCGCCAGCAGCCAAGGGACTACGGACAGGCTCCACGAGCAGTACTTC. Encoded protein: CASSQGTTDRLHEQYF.

V gene TRBV27 combines with J gene TRBJ2-7; 9 positions agree with TRBD2. The CDR3 is made up of 15 amino acids. The V gene's germline CDR1 is MNHEY and CDR2 SMNVEV (reference sequence). The V gene end was trimmed by 7 bases and the J gene end by 2 bases; junction bases not matched to a gene: 9. Here the CDR3 reads CASTPTTSGAYEQYF. CDR3 coding DNA: TGTGCCAGCACCCCAACGACTAGCGGCGCCTACGAGCAGTACTTC.

The genes are TRBV28 and TRBJ1-1; D unclear. The CDR3 length is 15 residues. Per germline, CDR1 MDHEN and CDR2 SYDVKM. The ends were cut back, 4 bases at V and 6 bases at J, with 18 bases in the middle. The CDR3 DNA sequence: TGTGCCAGCAGTTACAACAATGGCGGTCGGCCTGAAGCTTTCTTT. Translation gives CASSYNNGGRPEAFF.

The chain employs TRBV5-1 and TRBJ2-5, with no clear D. Per germline, CDR1 SGHRS and CDR2 YFSETQ. The CDR3 length is 12 residues. Between the trimmed V and J ends, which lost 4 bases and 5 bases, there was a span of 9 bases. This CDR3 is CASSRDTETQYF. The CDR3 nucleotides read TGCGCCAGCAGCCGCGACACGGAGACCCAGTACTTC.

V gene TRBV6-5 combines with J gene TRBJ2-3, with TRBD2 matching over 8 bases. Germline V gives CDR1 MNHEY, CDR2 SVGAGI. The V segment lost 0 bases and the J segment 3 bases; nucleotides outside the gene matches: 5. This CDR3 spans 16 amino acids. The chain's CDR3 is CASSYSSGRATDTQYF. The CDR3 DNA sequence: TGTGCCAGCAGTTACTCGTCCGGGAGGGCGACAGATACGCAGTATTTT.

This clone was observed a handful of times. This chain connects TRBV27 to TRBJ2-3; 7 nucleotides align to TRBD1. The CDR3 length is 15 residues. V lost 1 base, J lost 1 base, and 2 bases stayed unmatched. The germline V gene encodes CDR1 MNHEY and CDR2 SMNVEV (reference sequence). CDR3 in amino acids: CASSLWQGGTDTQYF. CDR3 DNA: TGTGCCAGCAGTTTATGGCAGGGGGGCACAGATACGCAGTATTTT.

In its sample, this clone was seen a few times. The CDR3 is CSVAERPKMNTEAFF. In DNA form, the CDR3 reads TGCAGCGTTGCCGAGCGGCCTAAAATGAACACTGAAGCTTTCTTT. V usage is TRBV29-1 and J usage is TRBJ1-1; D remains ambiguous. Germline CDR1 reads SQVTM; CDR2 reads ANQGSEA. The V gene lost 4 bases and the J gene lost 0 bases, with 15 bases spanning the gap. The CDR3 covers 15 residues.

V and J are TRBV28 and TRBJ1-5; no firm D call. CDR1 and CDR2 from the germline V gene are MDHEN and SYDVKM. The V end lost 2 bases, the J end lost 6 bases, and 5 bases lay between the germline ends. The CDR3 consists of 12 residues. CDR3: CASSLGGQPQHF. The DNA for the CDR3 is TGTGCCAGCAGTTTAGGAGGTCAGCCCCAGCATTTT.

The J gene is TRBJ1-2, the V gene TRBV28; D not resolved. Germline assignment: CDR1 MDHEN and CDR2 SYDVKM. The ends were cut back, 4 bases at V and 3 bases at J, with 15 bases in the middle. The CDR3 spans 15 residues. The CDR3 DNA reads as TGTGCCAGCAGTTCCCTGGCATCGCGGTACTATGGCTACACCTTC. This gives the protein CASSSLASRYYGYTF.